The clone carrying this TCR beta chain was found many times. This CDR3 is built from 15 residues. The germline V gene encodes CDR1 MDHEN and CDR2 SYDVKM. V shed 3 bases and J 2 bases; nucleotides not matched to a gene: 7. The authors gated naive CD8 T cells as CD8+CD4-CCR7+CD45RA+ for sorting. The sample is drawn from a study of molecular identifiers for immune sequencing clone quantification. MiXCR, applied by TCRdb to the PCR reads, yields one record per CDR3 protein. Here the sample spans around 65,000 distinct CDR3 sequences, around a sixth being singletons. Sequenced material: naive CD8+ T cells from blood, with Jurkat cell RNA spiked in. The subset was: FACS-sorted CD8+CD4-CCR7+CD45RA+ naive T cells. The receptor comes from a human donor in good health. Some libraries in this study had Jurkat cell RNA spiked in. The rearrangement uses TRBV28 and TRBJ2-7; 7 bases line up with TRBD2. CDR3 nucleotides: TGTGCCAGCAGTTTTGGACGCGGGAGCCCCTACGAGCAGTACTTC. It is translated as CASSFGRGSPYEQYF. The entire variable domain, with the rest obtained from reference TRBV28 and TRBJ2-7, is as follows: DVKVTQSSRYLVKRTGEKVFLECVQDMDHENMFWYRQDPGLGLRLIYFSYDVKMKEKGDIPEGYSVSREKKERFSLILESASTNQTSMYLCASSFGRGSPYEQYFGPGTRLTVT.